This TCR beta chain was profiled in a study of PD-1 blockade in classical Hodgkin lymphoma. Study outcomes and limitations: Healthy donors reportedly exceeded newly diagnosed patients in baseline TCR diversity.

Details on this clone: What it binds is unknown.

The patients all showed relapse after autologous stem cell transplantation, while their brentuximab vedotin exposure varied. The CDR3 covers 18 residues. V was shortened by 4 bases and J by 1 base, with 19 bases between the two germline ends. The V gene's germline CDR1 is MGHRA and CDR2 YSYEKL. The data were produced by immunoSEQ multiplex PCR, yet TCRdb's version contains in-frame clones alone and is incomplete. The sample holds 25,000 to 35,000 clones, 83% seen once. The input for sequencing was peripheral blood mononuclear cells (PBMCs), taken before the second cycle of nivolumab. The clonotype comes from a human donor with classical Hodgkin lymphoma. The chain links TRBV4-1 to TRBJ2-2, with D possibly matching TRBD1 (6 bases). DNA for the CDR3: TGCGCCAGCAGCCTACTGTACCCATTGACAGGGAACACCGGGGAGCTGTTTTTT. Its protein is CASSLLYPLTGNTGELFF.